One sample yielded the 20 T cell receptor beta chains listed below, sequenced in a study of CD8 T cells in Susac syndrome. Random hexamers were used to reverse transcribe the RNA input (0.5 to 1 ug). A single record per CDR3 protein comes from TCRdb applying MiXCR to the immunoSEQ multiplex PCR reads. The data contain 80,000 or so distinct CDR3 sequences, about 93% of them singletons. The sample was CD4+ T cells from PBMCs. Source of these receptors: a human donor with Susac syndrome.

The genes are TRBV5-1 and TRBJ2-1, with no clear D. V was clipped by 6 bases and J by 4 bases, with 11 bases between them. Germline V gene lookup returns CDR1 SGHRS and CDR2 YFSETQ. This CDR3 is built from 13 residues. The CDR3 DNA follows: TGCGCCAGCACCCTCACAGATTACAATGAGCAGTTCTTC. The encoded protein is CASTLTDYNEQFF. Full variable domain (rest looked up from reference TRBV5-1 and TRBJ2-1): KAGVTQTPRYLIKTRGQQVTLSCSPISGHRSVSWYQQTPGQGLQFLFEYFSETQRNKGNFPGRFSGRQFSNSRSEMNVSTLELGDSALYLCASTLTDYNEQFFGPGTRLTVL.

The V gene is TRBV14, the J gene TRBJ2-7; weak D call: TRBD1 (6 bases). There are 13 residues in the CDR3. Trimming removed 5 bases from V and 9 bases from J, with 17 bases in between. Germline CDR1 SGHDN, CDR2 FVKESK. The DNA of the CDR3 is TGTGCCAGCAGCAAGAGCCCCGGGACACGGCAGTACTTC. Its protein is CASSKSPGTRQYF.

The chain has TRBV7-2 and TRBJ2-2; D tentatively reads TRBD1 or TRBD2 (6 bases each). From germline, CDR1 is SGHTA and CDR2 FQGNSA. Trimming removed 2 bases at V and 2 bases at J, with 12 bases between. The CDR3 covers 16 residues. CDR3 region: CASSLLRGANTGELFF. In nucleotides, the CDR3 is TGTGCCAGCAGCTTATTAAGGGGGGCCAACACCGGGGAGCTGTTTTTT.

CDR3: CASSYSMLGQINSPLHF. The CDR3 DNA reads as TGTGCCAGCAGTTACTCGATGCTAGGACAGATTAATTCACCCCTCCACTTT. The chain joins TRBV6-5 to TRBJ1-6; possible D gene TRBD1, 6 bases. In germline, CDR1 is MNHEY, CDR2 SVGAGI. The V and J ends lost 0 bases and 6 bases respectively, with 15 bases between them. The CDR3 is made up of 17 amino acids.

The chain has TRBV20-1 and TRBJ2-3; no clear D. Germline CDR1 reads DFQATT; CDR2 reads SNEGSKA (reference sequence). The length of the CDR3 is 13 residues. V lost 3 bases and J 2 bases, leaving 9 bases between the germline ends. CDR3 in DNA: TGCAGTGCTAGGCACACTAACACAGATACGCAGTATTTT. It codes for CSARHTNTDTQYF.

The chain is built from TRBV6-6 and TRBJ2-7; the D gene is possibly TRBD2 (5 bases). CDR3 length equals 13 residues. Trimming pared 1 base from V and 4 bases from J, leaving 8 bases between. Per germline, CDR1 MNHNY and CDR2 SVGAGI (reference sequence). The CDR3 DNA reads TGTGCCAGCAGTTACTTTCCGGGGTACGAGCAGTACTTC. Its protein is CASSYFPGYEQYF.

The chain has TRBV25-1 and TRBJ2-7, with D unclear. The CDR3 has 15 amino acids. Between the trimmed V and J ends, which lost 6 bases and 0 bases, there was a span of 15 bases. The V gene's germline CDR1 is MGHDK and CDR2 SYGVNS. This CDR3 reads CASSTLGSSSYEQYF. The DNA of the CDR3 is TGTGCCAGCAGCACGCTAGGGTCGAGCTCCTACGAGCAGTACTTC.

The V call is TRBV6-2 or TRBV6-3, the J call TRBJ2-2; no definite D call. Between the trimmed V and J ends, which lost 5 bases and 1 base, there was a span of 5 bases. The CDR3 sequence is 13 residues long. Germline V gives CDR1 MNHEY, CDR2 SVGEGT. The chain's CDR3 is CASSKRNTGELFF. CDR3 nucleotides: TGTGCCAGCAGTAAAAGGAACACCGGGGAGCTGTTTTTT.

This clonotype was picked up one time. The chain recombines TRBV6-6 with TRBJ1-1; D gene ambiguous. The V gene's germline CDR1 is MNHNY and CDR2 SVGAGI (reference sequence). This CDR3 spans 11 amino acids. Trimming left V 1 base short and J 8 bases short, with 5 bases between. This CDR3 reads CASSYLDEAFF. CDR3 nucleotides: TGTGCCAGCAGTTACTTGGACGAAGCTTTCTTT.

The gene calls are TRBV15 and TRBJ2-7; 8 bases match TRBD1. CDR1 is LNHNV and CDR2 is YYDKDF in the germline V gene (reference sequence). This CDR3 has 17 residues. J lost 2 bases, V lost 5 bases, and 14 bases had no gene match. The CDR3 DNA reads TGTGCCACCAGCGGGGGGACAGGAAAAATCGGAGCCTACGAGCAGTACTTC. Protein product: CATSGGTGKIGAYEQYF.

The rearrangement joins TRBV29-1 to TRBJ1-2; unclear D gene. The V end lost 1 base, the J end lost 8 bases, and 8 bases lay between the germline ends. The germline gives CDR1 SQVTM, CDR2 ANQGSEA. The CDR3 consists of 11 residues. CDR3 nucleotide sequence: TGCAGCGTTGAAGTGAGGAACGGCTACACCTTC. Translating it yields CSVEVRNGYTF.

The chain links TRBV12-3 or TRBV12-4 to TRBJ2-6; D possibly corresponds to TRBD1 (6 bases). V was trimmed by 8 bases and J by 4 bases, leaving 15 bases between them. This CDR3 is built from 15 residues. CDR3 in DNA: TGTGCCAGCTGCCGGCAGGGGCCGGGGGCCAACGTCCTGACTTTC. Its translation: CASCRQGPGANVLTF.

The gene calls are TRBV6-6 and TRBJ2-2, with D possibly TRBD1 on 6 matching bases. The V gene lost 0 bases and the J gene lost 4 bases, with 9 bases spanning the gap. The CDR3 spans 15 residues. The germline CDR1 and CDR2 sequences are MNHNY and SVGAGI (reference sequence). CDR3 DNA sequence: TGTGCCAGCAGTTACTCTGGGGGCGGCACCGGGGAGCTGTTTTTT. Amino acids: CASSYSGGGTGELFF.

This sequence joins TRBV11-2 and TRBJ1-1, with 7 bases fitting TRBD1. V dropped 1 base and J dropped 4; count of bases not matched to a gene: 0. The CDR3 extends over 13 amino acids. Germline V gene sequence: CDR1 SGHAT, CDR2 FQNNGV. This chain's CDR3 is CASSLAGGTEAFF. As DNA, the CDR3 is TGTGCCAGCAGCTTAGCAGGGGGCACTGAAGCTTTCTTT.

DNA of the CDR3: TGTGCCAGCAGCCTAGGGAGGCCCCAGGAGACCCAGTACTTC. Translated: CASSLGRPQETQYF. This chain joins TRBV7-9 and TRBJ2-5; D is perhaps TRBD2 (6 bases). Trimming took off 5 bases at V and 5 bases at J, with 15 bases between the two ends. Germline V gene lookup returns CDR1 SEHNR and CDR2 FQNEAQ (reference sequence). The CDR3 has 14 amino acids.

This chain connects TRBV19 to TRBJ1-2; a weak D match, TRBD1 (6 bases). This CDR3 contains 14 residues. The V end was cut by 5 bases, the J end by 7 bases, with 17 bases between. Looked up from germline, CDR1 is LNHDA and CDR2 is SQIVND (reference sequence). The CDR3 nucleotides are TGTGCCAGTAGTGAGGACAGTTTCTCTCGTGGCTACACCTTC. Protein: CASSEDSFSRGYTF.

The rearrangement uses TRBV2 and TRBJ1-5; D unresolved. The CDR3 sequence is 13 residues long. Germline V gene lookup returns CDR1 SNHLY and CDR2 FYNNEI. Trimming removed 4 bases at V and 5 bases at J, with 9 bases between. The CDR3 region is CASSGVRDQPQHF. The CDR3 region has the DNA TGTGCCAGCAGTGGGGTGCGCGATCAGCCCCAGCATTTT.

This chain links TRBV12-3 or TRBV12-4 with TRBJ2-3; D remains unclear. This CDR3 is built from 11 residues. V lost 4 bases to trimming and J lost 6 bases, with 5 bases between them. In nucleotides, the CDR3 is TGTGCCAGCAGTTCAAAGGATACGCAGTATTTT. As protein: CASSSKDTQYF.

The J gene is TRBJ2-5, the V gene TRBV7-2; 7 positions match TRBD1. The junction had 8 bases not matched to a gene; V was cut back by 5 bases and J by 2 bases. The CDR3 has 15 amino acids. The germline CDR1 and CDR2 sequences are SGHTA and FQGNSA. As DNA, the CDR3 is TGTGCCAGCAGCGACTACGGGACAGTTCAAGAGACCCAGTACTTC. Its translation is CASSDYGTVQETQYF.

This chain joins TRBV12-3 or TRBV12-4 and TRBJ1-2; D may be TRBD1 (6 bases). This CDR3 is 15 amino acids long. V lost 5 bases, J lost 3 bases, and 16 bases lay in between. CDR3 in DNA: TGTGCCAGCAGTCCAAGGGGGGTCCCTCACTATGGCTACACCTTC. It encodes CASSPRGVPHYGYTF.